These 25 T cell receptor beta chains came from one sample sequenced in a study of OX40 agonist ivuxolimab in advanced cancers. TCRdb's table, derived via immunoSEQ multiplex PCR, lists solely in-frame clones and lacks some. The table includes approximately 68,000 clones, roughly 86% detected once. Sequenced here: CD4+ or CD8+ T cells sorted from blood, sampled in a trial of the OX40 agonist ivuxolimab. The source of these receptors is an adult with an advanced solid tumor such as melanoma, head and neck, liver or kidney cancer.

The rearrangement links TRBV5-8 to TRBJ2-7; 7 bases match TRBD2. There are 13 residues in the CDR3. The germline V gene has CDR1 SGHTS and CDR2 YDEGEE. After removal of 0 bases from V and 7 bases from J, the junction contained 4 bases not matched to a gene. This chain's CDR3 is CASSLELGGEQYF. CDR3 nucleotide sequence: TGTGCCAGCAGCTTGGAGTTGGGGGGGGAGCAGTACTTC.

The table lists this clone with a few counts. This rearrangement joins TRBV18 to TRBJ1-1; maybe TRBD1 (6 bases). Trimming stripped 3 bases from V and 5 bases from J, with 13 bases between. There are 14 residues in the CDR3. Per germline, CDR1 KGHSH and CDR2 LQKENI. The CDR3 DNA reads TGTGCCAGCTCACCTCAGGGAGGGGGAACTGAAGCTTTCTTT. Translation gives CASSPQGGGTEAFF.

The CDR3 sequence is CASSLVQGAGNSPLHF. In DNA, the CDR3 is TGCGCCAGCAGCTTGGTGCAGGGGGCGGGAAATTCACCCCTCCACTTT. The V and J genes are TRBV5-1 and TRBJ1-6, with 8 bases lining up with TRBD1. Germline V lookup: CDR1 SGHRS, CDR2 YFSETQ. V shed 0 bases and J 7 bases; nucleotides not matched to a gene: 6. The CDR3 extends over 16 amino acids.

V and J are TRBV21-1 and TRBJ1-5. TRBV21-1 is labeled a pseudogene. CDR3 length equals 17 residues. The CDR3 sequence is CASSSRGPVYSNQPQHF. The CDR3 DNA sequence: TGTGCCAGCAGCTCCCGGGGCCCGGTATATAGCAATCAGCCCCAGCATTTT.

The chain is built from TRBV19 and TRBJ1-4; weak D call: TRBD1 (6 bases). Germline values: CDR1 LNHDA, CDR2 SQIVND (reference sequence). V shed 5 bases and J shed 8 bases, with 24 bases lying between them. The CDR3 contains 17 residues. The chain's CDR3 is CASSSSKSGGAYEKLFF. CDR3 DNA: TGTGCCAGTAGTTCGTCGAAAAGTGGGGGCGCTTACGAAAAACTGTTTTTT.

J is TRBJ1-2 and V is TRBV12-1; the DNA was not used to check the table's D call, TRBD1. TRBV12-1 is flagged as a pseudogene. This CDR3 spans 15 amino acids. CDR3 sequence: CASSPEDRANYGYTF. The CDR3 bases are TGTGCCAGCAGCCCAGAGGACAGAGCTAACTATGGCTACACCTTC.

V and J are TRBV4-1 and TRBJ2-7; 13 bases are a match to TRBD2. Germline-derived CDR1 and CDR2 are MGHRA and YSYEKL. The V gene end was trimmed by 4 bases and the J gene end by 2 bases; junction bases not matched to a gene: 2. The CDR3 extends over 15 amino acids. DNA for the CDR3: TGCGCCAGCAGCCCAACTAGCGGGAGGGCCTACGAGCAGTACTTC. This gives the protein CASSPTSGRAYEQYF.

V and J are TRBV6-1 and TRBJ1-2; D gene uncertain. Between the trimmed V and J ends, which lost 3 bases and 4 bases, there was a span of 3 bases. This CDR3 has 11 amino acids. Germline CDR1 reads MNHNS; CDR2 reads SASEGT. DNA of the CDR3: TGTGCCAGCAGTGACAGCTATGGCTACACCTTC. Translation gives CASSDSYGYTF.

The chain links TRBV28 to TRBJ1-2; 8 bases align to TRBD1. This CDR3 is built from 13 residues. The V and J ends lost 6 bases and 3 bases, in that order; junction bases with no gene match: 3. Per the germline V gene, CDR1 is MDHEN and CDR2 is SYDVKM. The CDR3 loop is CASRPGQDYGYTF. The CDR3 DNA is TGTGCCAGCAGGCCGGGACAGGACTATGGCTACACCTTC.

The chain uses TRBV28 and TRBJ1-1; 7 bases match TRBD1. The V segment lost 4 bases and the J segment 7 bases; nucleotides outside the gene matches: 3. This CDR3 is built from 12 residues. Per the germline V gene, CDR1 is MDHEN and CDR2 is SYDVKM. The DNA for the CDR3 is TGTGCCAGCAGTTCACAGGGGCTTGAAGCTTTCTTT. This gives the protein CASSSQGLEAFF.

The chain joins TRBV7-9 to TRBJ2-6; either TRBD1 or TRBD2 may supply D (5 bases each). CDR3 length: 16 amino acids. V lost 6 bases to trimming and J lost 13 bases, with 25 bases between them. Per the germline V gene, CDR1 is SEHNR and CDR2 is FQNEAQ (reference sequence). CDR3 region: CASSPSTGALPRVLTF. The CDR3 DNA follows: TGTGCCAGCAGTCCCTCCACCGGGGCCCTCCCCCGAGTCCTGACTTTC.

The chain employs TRBV30 and TRBJ1-1, with 10 nucleotides matching TRBD1. Trimming removed 5 bases from V and 1 base from J; junction bases left unmatched: 7. This CDR3 comprises 15 residues. The V gene's germline CDR1 is GTSNPN and CDR2 SVGIG (reference sequence). This CDR3 reads CAWGSRDRGNTEAFF. CDR3 nucleotide sequence: TGTGCCTGGGGATCGCGGGACAGGGGGAACACTGAAGCTTTCTTT.

The CDR3 DNA is TGCAGCGGGCGGGGGACAGGGGGAGAGACCCAGTACTTC. Translating gives CSGRGTGGETQYF. This rearrangement joins TRBV29-1 to TRBJ2-5; TRBD1 aligns across 11 bases. CDR3 size: 13 residues. The junction had 5 bases not matched to a gene; V was cut back by 7 bases and J by 4 bases. Germline assignment: CDR1 SQVTM and CDR2 ANQGSEA. Drawing the rest from reference TRBV29-1 and TRBJ2-5, the complete variable domain is SAVISQKPSRDICQRGTSLTIQCQVDSQVTMMFWYRQQPGQSLTLIATANQGSEATYESGFVIDKFPISRPNLTFSTLTVSNMSPEDSSIYLCSGRGTGGETQYFGPGTRLLVL.

V and J are TRBV28 and TRBJ2-6; 7 nucleotides agree with TRBD2. From germline, CDR1 is MDHEN and CDR2 SYDVKM. CDR3 length equals 15 residues. Germline trimming cut 6 bases from V and 1 base from J; bases unmatched to any gene: 3. CDR3 amino acids: CASSSGGSGANVLTF. The CDR3 nucleotides read TGTGCCAGCAGCTCGGGGGGATCTGGGGCCAACGTCCTGACTTTC.

The CDR3 DNA is TGTGCCTGGAGCCGGTCGAACACTGAAGCTTTCTTT. Translating gives CAWSRSNTEAFF. The chain joins TRBV30 to TRBJ1-1; no clear D gene. There are 12 residues in the CDR3. Germline CDR1 GTSNPN, CDR2 SVGIG (reference sequence). V was trimmed by 3 bases and J by 1 base, leaving 6 bases between them.

Details on this clone: Because the CDR3's place on the DNA is in doubt, the DNA is left out and the CDR3 is given as listed by TCRdb. The chain links TRBV6-6 to TRBJ1-2; the tabulated D call, TRBD1, remains unverified against the DNA. The CDR3 is 14 residues long, counting both termini. Germline CDR1 is MNHNY and CDR2 is SVGAGI (reference sequence). This chain's CDR3 is CASSLDKANYGYTF.

The V and J genes are TRBV10-3 and TRBJ2-5, with a possible D match to TRBD1 (5 bases). The J call may be faulty, since TRBJ2-7 better matches the DNA end. The CDR3 consists of 13 residues. Germline lookup yields CDR1 ENHRY and CDR2 SYGVKD. CDR3 DNA sequence: TGTGCCATCAGCCCCTCGGACAATTACGAGCAGTACTTC. Protein: CAISPSDNYEQYF.

The chain combines TRBV7-2 with TRBJ1-3; TRBD1 is a possible D gene (5 bases). Germline lookup yields CDR1 SGHTA and CDR2 FQGNSA. Trimming removed 5 bases at V and 4 bases at J, with 15 bases between. CDR3 length: 15 residues. In DNA, the CDR3 is TGTGCCAGCAGCCCGGGACCGGGAGGAGGAAACACCATATATTTT. Protein sequence: CASSPGPGGGNTIYF. The full variable domain, completed using reference TRBV7-2 and TRBJ1-3, is GAGVSQSPSNKVTEKGKDVELRCDPISGHTALYWYRQSLGQGLEFLIYFQGNSAPDKSGLPSDRFSAERTGGSVSTLTIQRTQQEDSAVYLCASSPGPGGGNTIYFGEGSWLTVV.

This sequence joins TRBV19 and TRBJ1-3; maybe TRBD1 (5 bases). The V gene lost 5 bases and the J gene lost 4 bases, with 15 bases spanning the gap. The CDR3 covers 15 residues. CDR1 and CDR2 from the germline V gene are LNHDA and SQIVND (reference sequence). The CDR3 is CASSRGYADGNTIYF. Here the CDR3 DNA reads TGTGCCAGTAGTCGGGGGTATGCGGACGGAAACACCATATATTTT.

The chain joins TRBV7-8 to TRBJ1-1, with D unresolved. The length of the CDR3 is 15 residues. Trimming shortened V by 5 bases and J by 3 bases, and 16 bases separated the two germline ends. Germline lookup yields CDR1 SGHVS and CDR2 FQNEAQ. The CDR3 sequence: CASSLGRTSDTEAFF. CDR3 sequence (DNA): TGTGCCAGCAGCCTCGGACGGACTTCGGACACTGAAGCTTTCTTT.

The chain combines TRBV10-3 with TRBJ1-1; possibly TRBD1 for D (6 bases). Germline V gives CDR1 ENHRY, CDR2 SYGVKD. The CDR3 covers 13 residues. The V gene lost 3 bases and the J gene lost 9 bases, with 14 bases spanning the gap. CDR3 region: CAISDWGPPKAFF. The CDR3 DNA reads TGTGCCATCAGTGATTGGGGGCCGCCTAAAGCTTTCTTT.

The genes are TRBV9 and TRBJ2-5, with TRBD1 matching 7 bases. Per the germline V gene, CDR1 is SGDLS and CDR2 is YYNGEE. There are 15 residues in the CDR3. The ends lost 2 bases at V and 5 bases at J; junction bases unmatched: 9. The CDR3 sequence is CASSVFQGEYETQYF. CDR3 nucleotides: TGTGCCAGCAGCGTGTTCCAGGGGGAGTACGAGACCCAGTACTTC.

In DNA form, the CDR3 reads TGTGCCAGCGTTCCGGACAGGGCCTATTCACCCCTCCACTTT. Protein: CASVPDRAYSPLHF. The chain joins TRBV25-1 to TRBJ1-6, with 8 positions matching TRBD1. The CDR3 loop spans 14 amino acids. CDR1 and CDR2 (germline): MGHDK, SYGVNS. V shed 8 bases, J shed 8 bases, and the junction held 8 bases outside the gene matches.

The rearrangement joins TRBV19 to TRBJ1-3, with D unclear. This CDR3 region has 12 residues. The germline CDR1 and CDR2 sequences are LNHDA and SQIVND (reference sequence). V lost 2 bases, J lost 8 bases, and 7 bases lay in between. The CDR3 coding sequence is TGTGCCAGTAGTATATCGAGGCACACCATATATTTT. Translated, it gives CASSISRHTIYF. The complete variable domain, with remaining parts taken from reference TRBV19 and TRBJ1-3, reads DGGITQSPKYLFRKEGQNVTLSCEQNLNHDAMYWYRQDPGQGLRLIYYSQIVNDFQKGDIAEGYSVSREKKESFPLTVTSAQKNPTAFYLCASSISRHTIYFGEGSWLTVV.

The chain couples TRBV9 to TRBJ1-4; the match to TRBD1 covers 7 bases. The CDR3 covers 15 residues. Germline CDR1 and CDR2: SGDLS and YYNGEE. The V gene end was trimmed by 3 bases and the J gene end by 5 bases; junction bases not matched to a gene: 7. CDR3 amino acids: CASSGPRDRNEKLFF. The CDR3 nucleotides are TGTGCCAGCAGCGGCCCTCGGGACAGAAATGAAAAACTGTTTTTT.